This TCR beta chain derives from a study of blood T cells in healthy people across ages. Together with a sample-barcoded 5' primer, a J-beta primer mix was included in a second PCR lasting about 7 to 11 cycles. TCRdb re-called the 5' RACE reads with MiXCR, one entry per CDR3 protein. This repertoire shows about 800,000 distinct CDR3 sequences, around 25% found once; its top ten account for around 3.6%. The data were also submitted as part of a second study, on T cells of mothers and their children.

The sample comprised blood. The sequence was obtained from a boy aged 5-17 years in good health.

The CDR3, as DNA: TGTGCCAGCAGCTTTTCTGTTACGAGGGGGGGGTACCAAGAGACCCAGTACTTC. It specifies CASSFSVTRGGYQETQYF. J is TRBJ2-5 and V is TRBV11-2, with D possibly TRBD2 on 7 matching bases. Between the trimmed V and J ends, which lost 3 bases and 0 bases, there was a span of 20 bases. The CDR3 totals 18 residues. Germline values: CDR1 SGHAT, CDR2 FQNNGV.